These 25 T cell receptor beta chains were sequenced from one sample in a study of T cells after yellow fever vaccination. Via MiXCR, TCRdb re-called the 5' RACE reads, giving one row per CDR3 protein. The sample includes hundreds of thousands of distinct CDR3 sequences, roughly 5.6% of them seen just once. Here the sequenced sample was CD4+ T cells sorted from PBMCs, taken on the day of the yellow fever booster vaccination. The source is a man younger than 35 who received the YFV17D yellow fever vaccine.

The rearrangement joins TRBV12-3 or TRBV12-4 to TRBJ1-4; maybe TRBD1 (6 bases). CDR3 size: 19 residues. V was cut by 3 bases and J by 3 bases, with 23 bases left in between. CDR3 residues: CASSLLARGIPMANEKLFF. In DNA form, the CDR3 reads TGTGCCAGCAGTTTGCTCGCCAGGGGAATCCCAATGGCTAATGAAAAACTGTTTTTT.

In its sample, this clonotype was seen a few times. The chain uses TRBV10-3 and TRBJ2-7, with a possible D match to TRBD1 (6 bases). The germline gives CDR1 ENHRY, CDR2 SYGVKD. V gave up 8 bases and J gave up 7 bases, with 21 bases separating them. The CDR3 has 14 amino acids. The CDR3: CAIVPGQGKWEQYF. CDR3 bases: TGTGCCATCGTCCCCGGGCAGGGGAAGTGGGAGCAGTACTTC.

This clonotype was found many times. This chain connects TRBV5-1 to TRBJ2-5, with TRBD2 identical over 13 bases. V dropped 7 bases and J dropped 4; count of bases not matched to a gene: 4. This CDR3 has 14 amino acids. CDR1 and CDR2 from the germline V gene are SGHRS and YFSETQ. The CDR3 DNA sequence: TGCGCCAGCGGCGGACTAGCGGGGGCAGAGACCCAGTACTTC. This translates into CASGGLAGAETQYF.

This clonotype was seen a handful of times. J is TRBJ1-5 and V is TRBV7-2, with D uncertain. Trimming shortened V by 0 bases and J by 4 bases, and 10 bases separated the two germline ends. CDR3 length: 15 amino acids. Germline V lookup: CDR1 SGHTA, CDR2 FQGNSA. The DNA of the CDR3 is TGTGCCAGCAGCTTAGCCTGGGTTCTGAATCAGCCCCAGCATTTT. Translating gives CASSLAWVLNQPQHF.

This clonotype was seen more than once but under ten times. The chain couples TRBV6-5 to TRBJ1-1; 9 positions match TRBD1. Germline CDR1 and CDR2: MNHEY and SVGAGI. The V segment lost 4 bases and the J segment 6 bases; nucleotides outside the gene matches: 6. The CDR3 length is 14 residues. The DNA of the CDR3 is TGTGCCAGCAGTTTACAGGGGGCGCTTGCTGAAGCTTTCTTT. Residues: CASSLQGALAEAFF.

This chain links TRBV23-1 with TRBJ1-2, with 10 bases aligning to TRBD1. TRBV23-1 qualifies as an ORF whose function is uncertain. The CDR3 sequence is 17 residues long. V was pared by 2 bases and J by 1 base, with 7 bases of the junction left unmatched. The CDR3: CASSQKRQGADNYGYTF. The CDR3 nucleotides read TGCGCCAGCAGTCAAAAGAGACAGGGGGCAGATAACTATGGCTACACCTTC.

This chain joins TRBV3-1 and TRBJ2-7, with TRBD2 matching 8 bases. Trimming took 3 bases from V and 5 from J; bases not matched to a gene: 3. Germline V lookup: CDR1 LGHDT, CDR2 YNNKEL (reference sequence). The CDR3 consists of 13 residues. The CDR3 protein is CASSHRGGDEQYF. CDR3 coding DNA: TGTGCCAGCAGCCATCGGGGGGGGGACGAGCAGTACTTC.

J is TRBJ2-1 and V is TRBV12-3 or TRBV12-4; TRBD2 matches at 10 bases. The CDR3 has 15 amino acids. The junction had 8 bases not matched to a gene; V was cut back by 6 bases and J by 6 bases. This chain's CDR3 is CASRRERGGFNEQFF. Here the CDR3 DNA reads TGTGCCAGCAGGAGAGAGCGGGGGGGTTTCAATGAGCAGTTCTTC.

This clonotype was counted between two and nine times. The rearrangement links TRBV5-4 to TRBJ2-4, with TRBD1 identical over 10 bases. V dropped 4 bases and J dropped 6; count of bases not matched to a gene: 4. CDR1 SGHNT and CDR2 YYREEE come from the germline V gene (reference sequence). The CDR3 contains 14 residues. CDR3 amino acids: CASSGGQGINIQYF. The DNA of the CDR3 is TGTGCCAGCAGCGGGGGACAGGGGATAAACATTCAGTACTTC.

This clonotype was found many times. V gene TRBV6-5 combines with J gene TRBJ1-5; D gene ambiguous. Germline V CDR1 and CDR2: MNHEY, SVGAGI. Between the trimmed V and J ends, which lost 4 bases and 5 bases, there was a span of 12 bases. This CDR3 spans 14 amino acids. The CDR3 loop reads CASSFSGGDQPQHF. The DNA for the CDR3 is TGTGCCAGCAGTTTTTCGGGAGGCGATCAGCCCCAGCATTTT.

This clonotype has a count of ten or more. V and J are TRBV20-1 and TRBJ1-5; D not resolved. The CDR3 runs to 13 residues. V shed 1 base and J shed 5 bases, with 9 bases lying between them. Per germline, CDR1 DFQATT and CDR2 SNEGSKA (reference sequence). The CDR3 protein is CSARGREDQPQHF. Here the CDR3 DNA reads TGCAGTGCTAGAGGCCGGGAGGATCAGCCCCAGCATTTT.

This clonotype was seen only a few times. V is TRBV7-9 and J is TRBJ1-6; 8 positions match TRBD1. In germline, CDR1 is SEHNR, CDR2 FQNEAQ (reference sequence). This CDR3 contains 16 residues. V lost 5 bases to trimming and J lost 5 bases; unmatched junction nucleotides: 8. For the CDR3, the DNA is TGTGCCAGCAGCCCGCGGGACAGGAATAATAATTCACCCCTCCACTTT. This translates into CASSPRDRNNNSPLHF. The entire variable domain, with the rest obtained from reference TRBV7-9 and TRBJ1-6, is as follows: DTGVSQNPRHKITKRGQNVTFRCDPISEHNRLYWYRQTLGQGPEFLTYFQNEAQLEKSRLLSDRFSAERPKGSFSTLEIQRTEQGDSAMYLCASSPRDRNNNSPLHFGNGTRLTVT.

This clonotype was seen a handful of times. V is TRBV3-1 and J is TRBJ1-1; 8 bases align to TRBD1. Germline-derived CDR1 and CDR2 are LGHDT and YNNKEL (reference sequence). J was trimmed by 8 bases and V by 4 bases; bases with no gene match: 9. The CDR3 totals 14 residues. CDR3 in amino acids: CASSPQGGVSEAFF. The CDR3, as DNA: TGTGCCAGCAGCCCACAGGGGGGTGTGTCGGAAGCTTTCTTT. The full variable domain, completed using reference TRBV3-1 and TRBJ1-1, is DTAVSQTPKYLVTQMGNDKSIKCEQNLGHDTMYWYKQDSKKFLKIMFSYNNKELIINETVPNRFSPKSPDKAHLNLHINSLELGDSAVYFCASSPQGGVSEAFFGQGTRLTVV.

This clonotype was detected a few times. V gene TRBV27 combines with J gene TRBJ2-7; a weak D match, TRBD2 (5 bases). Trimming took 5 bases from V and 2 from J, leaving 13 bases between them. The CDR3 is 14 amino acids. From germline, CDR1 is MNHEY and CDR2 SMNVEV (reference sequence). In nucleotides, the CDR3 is TGTGCCAGCAGTACCCGGACTCGTCCCTACGAGCAGTACGTC. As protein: CASSTRTRPYEQYV.

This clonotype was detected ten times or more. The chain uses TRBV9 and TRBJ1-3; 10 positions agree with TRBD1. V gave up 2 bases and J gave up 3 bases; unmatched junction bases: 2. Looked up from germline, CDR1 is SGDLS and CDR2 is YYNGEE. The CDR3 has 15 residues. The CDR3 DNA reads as TGTGCCAGCAGCGTGACAGGGGGCAGTGGAAACACCATATATTTT. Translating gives CASSVTGGSGNTIYF. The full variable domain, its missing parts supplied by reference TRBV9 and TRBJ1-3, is DSGVTQTPKHLITATGQRVTLRCSPRSGDLSVYWYQQSLDQGLQFLIQYYNGEERAKGNILERFSAQQFPDLHSELNLSSLELGDSALYFCASSVTGGSGNTIYFGEGSWLTVV.

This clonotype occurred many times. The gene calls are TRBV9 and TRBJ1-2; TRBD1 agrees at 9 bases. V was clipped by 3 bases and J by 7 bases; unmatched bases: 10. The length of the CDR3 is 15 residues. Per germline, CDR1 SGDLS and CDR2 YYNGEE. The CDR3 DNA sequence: TGTGCCAGCAGCGCCTCCGGGACAGGGTGGGGTGGCTACACCTTC. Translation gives CASSASGTGWGGYTF.

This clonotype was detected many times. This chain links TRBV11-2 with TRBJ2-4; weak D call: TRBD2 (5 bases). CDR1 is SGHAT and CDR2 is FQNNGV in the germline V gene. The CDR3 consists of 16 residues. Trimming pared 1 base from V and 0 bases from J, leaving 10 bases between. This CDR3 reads CASSLVVGIAKNIQYF. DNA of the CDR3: TGTGCCAGCAGCTTAGTGGTCGGGATAGCCAAAAACATTCAGTACTTC.

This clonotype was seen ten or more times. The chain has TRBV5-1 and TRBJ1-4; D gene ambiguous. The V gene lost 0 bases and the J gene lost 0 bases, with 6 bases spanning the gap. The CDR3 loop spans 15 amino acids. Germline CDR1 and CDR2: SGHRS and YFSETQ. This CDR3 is CASSLERTTNEKLFF. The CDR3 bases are TGCGCCAGCAGCTTGGAGAGAACAACTAATGAAAAACTGTTTTTT.

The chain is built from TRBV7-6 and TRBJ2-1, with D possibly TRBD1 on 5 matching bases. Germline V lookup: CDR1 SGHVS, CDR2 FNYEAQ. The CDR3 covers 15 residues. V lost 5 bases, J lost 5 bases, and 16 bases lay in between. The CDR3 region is CASSLSGFGNNEQFF. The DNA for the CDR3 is TGTGCCAGCAGCCTATCAGGGTTCGGCAACAATGAGCAGTTCTTC.

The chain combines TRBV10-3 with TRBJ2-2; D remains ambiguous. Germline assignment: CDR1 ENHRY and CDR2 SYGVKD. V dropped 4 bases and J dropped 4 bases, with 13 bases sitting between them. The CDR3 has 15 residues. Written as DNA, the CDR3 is TGTGCCATCAGTGCTGTCGACGGTACCACCGGGGAGCTGTTTTTT. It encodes CAISAVDGTTGELFF.

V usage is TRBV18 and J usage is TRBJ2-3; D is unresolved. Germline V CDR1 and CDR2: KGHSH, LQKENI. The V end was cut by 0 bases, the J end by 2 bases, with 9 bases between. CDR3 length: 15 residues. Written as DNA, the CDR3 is TGTGCCAGCTCACCACCGGGTTTAGTCACAGATACGCAGTATTTT. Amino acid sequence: CASSPPGLVTDTQYF.

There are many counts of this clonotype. CDR3 region: CASRPQGDPNQPQHF. CDR3 bases: TGTGCCAGCAGGCCCCAGGGGGATCCGAATCAGCCCCAGCATTTT. This chain uses TRBV12-3 or TRBV12-4 with TRBJ1-5; 7 bases map to TRBD1. CDR3 size: 15 residues. The junction had 9 bases not matched to a gene; V was cut back by 6 bases and J by 4 bases.

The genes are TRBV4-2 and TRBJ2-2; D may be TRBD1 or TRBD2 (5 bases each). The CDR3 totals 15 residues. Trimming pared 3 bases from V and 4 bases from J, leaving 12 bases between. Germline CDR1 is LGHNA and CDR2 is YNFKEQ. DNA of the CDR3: TGTGCCAGCAGCCAGCCAGGGACGGGCACCGGGGAGCTGTTTTTT. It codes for CASSQPGTGTGELFF.

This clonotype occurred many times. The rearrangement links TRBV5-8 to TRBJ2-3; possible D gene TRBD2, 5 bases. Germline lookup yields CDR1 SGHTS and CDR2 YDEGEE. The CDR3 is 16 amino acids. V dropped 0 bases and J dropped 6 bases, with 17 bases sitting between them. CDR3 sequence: CASSLGYSGVADTQYF. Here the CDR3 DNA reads TGTGCCAGCAGCTTGGGGTATTCCGGGGTGGCGGATACGCAGTATTTT.

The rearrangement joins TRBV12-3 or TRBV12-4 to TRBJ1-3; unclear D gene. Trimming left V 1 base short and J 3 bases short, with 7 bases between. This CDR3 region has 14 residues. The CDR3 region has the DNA TGTGCCAGCAGTTTAGGAGGATATGGAAACACCATATATTTT. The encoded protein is CASSLGGYGNTIYF.